This is a list of T cell receptor beta chains from one sample in a study of T cells in Graves' hyperthyroidism and ophthalmopathy. TCRdb reprocessed the multiplex PCR reads with MiXCR, giving one entry per CDR3 protein. The sample comprises hundreds of thousands of distinct CDR3 sequences, about a sixth of which are singletons, and 17% rests with the top ten. Sequencing was done on a sample of blood. These receptors were taken from a woman between 18 and 30 years old with Graves' ophthalmopathy. The CDR3 runs from the conserved cysteine through the conserved F or W. The order of the fields is J gene, clone size, D gene, V gene, CDR3 DNA, CDR3 protein. A D gene is named only where the DNA matches it firmly. Where a row states a size, it is once, few, many or the class of an expanded clone; other rows omit it.

TRBJ1-5 | many | . | TRBV6-1 | TGTGCCAGCAGTGGACAGGTTTCGGATCAGCCCCAGCATTTT | CASSGQVSDQPQHF
TRBJ1-5 | . | . | TRBV6-1 | TGTGCCAGCAGTCACGATTTAAACAGGGAGACTTGGCAGCTCCAGCATTTT | CASSHDLNRETWQLQHF
TRBJ2-1 | . | TRBD1 | TRBV29-1 | TGCGCTATCGGGACAGGGGAGTTCGGTGAGCAGTTCTTC | CAIGTGEFGEQFF
TRBJ1-2 | many | . | TRBV30 | TGTGCCTGGAGTGTGGAGGGGGAGGGCTATGGCTACACCTTC | CAWSVEGEGYGYTF
TRBJ2-1 | many | TRBD2 | TRBV9 | TGTGCCAGCAGCGTCAGACTAGCGGGAGGCTACAATGAGCAGTTCTTC | CASSVRLAGGYNEQFF
TRBJ2-3 | many | TRBD2 | TRBV28 | TGTGCCAGCACCGTAGCGGGAGGGCTCGAGGTGCGAGATACGCAGTATTTT | CASTVAGGLEVRDTQYF
TRBJ2-7 | . | TRBD2 | TRBV5-8 | TGTGCCAGCAGGTACGAGCGGGGGCCGTCCTACGAGCAGTACTTC | CASRYERGPSYEQYF
TRBJ1-2 | . | . | TRBV7-2 | TGTGCCAGCAGCACAATGCGGGGGGCGTCGATTAAGGGCTACACCTTC | CASSTMRGASIKGYTF
TRBJ2-5 | many | TRBD1 | TRBV2 | TGTGCCAGTTCACCCGGACAGGCCCAAGAGACCCAGTACTTC | CASSPGQAQETQYF
TRBJ1-1 | . | TRBD1 | TRBV2 | TGTGCCAGCAGTACAGGGGGAATAGGGACTGAAGCTTTCTTT | CASSTGGIGTEAFF
TRBJ2-1 | few | TRBD2 | TRBV7-3 | TGTGCCAGCACCAGCGGGACTAGCGGGATATACTACAATGAGCAGTTCTTC | CASTSGTSGIYYNEQFF
TRBJ2-5 | few | TRBD2 | TRBV29-1 | TGCAGCGTTGGGGCTAGCGGGGGGCAAGAGACCCAGTACTTC | CSVGASGGQETQYF
TRBJ2-5 | few | . | TRBV2 | TGTGCCAGCAGTGCAAACGTAGTGGACCGGCAGACCCAGTACTTC | CASSANVVDRQTQYF
TRBJ2-3 | few | TRBD1 | TRBV9 | TGTGCCAGCAGCGTAGATCACAGGGGAATCAGAGATACGCAGTATTTT | CASSVDHRGIRDTQYF
TRBJ2-7 | many | . | TRBV6-1 | TGTGCCAGCAGCGGGGCGGCTGGGTACGAGCAGTACTTC | CASSGAAGYEQYF
TRBJ2-1 | many | . | TRBV20-1 | TGCAGTGTACGGGAAAGCTCCTACAATGAGCAGTTCTTC | CSVRESSYNEQFF
TRBJ2-3 | . | . | TRBV10-3 | TGTGCCATCAGTGAGACCACAGATACGCAGTATTTT | CAISETTDTQYF
TRBJ2-5 | . | TRBD1 | TRBV28 | TGTGCCAGCAGTAATGAAGGGACAGGGTACGAGCAAGAGACCCAGTACTTC | CASSNEGTGYEQETQYF
TRBJ1-5 | . | . | TRBV19 | TGTGCCAGTAGTATAGGGGAGGTCCGTCAGCCCCAGCATTTT | CASSIGEVRQPQHF
TRBJ2-1 | few | . | TRBV28 | TGTGCCAGCAGTGTGTACCGGGACTCCTACTTCTTC | CASSVYRDSYFF
TRBJ2-7 | few | TRBD2 | TRBV6-2/TRBV6-3 | TGTGCCAGCAGACTGGAGGCGGGAGGATCCTACGAGCAGTACTTC | CASRLEAGGSYEQYF
TRBJ1-1 | few | TRBD1 | TRBV7-9 | TGTGCCAGCAGCCTGGTCGACAGGGCCTCCACTGAAGCTTTCTTT | CASSLVDRASTEAFF
TRBJ1-2 | few | TRBD1 | TRBV14 | TGTGCCAGCAGCCAACGTGCAGGGGGTGCATTCGGCTATGGCTACACCTTC | CASSQRAGGAFGYGYTF
TRBJ2-1 | few | TRBD2 | TRBV13 | TGTGCCAGCAGCCCCCCGGGACTAGCTAGGAATGAGCAGTTCTTC | CASSPPGLARNEQFF
TRBJ1-2 | many | . | TRBV29-1 | TGCAGCGTTGAGGAACCTTCCTATGGCTACACCTTC | CSVEEPSYGYTF
TRBJ2-4 | . | TRBD2 | TRBV14 | TGTGCCAGCAGCCCCCAAGGAAGCGGGAATGCGAAAAACATTCAGTACTTC | CASSPQGSGNAKNIQYF
TRBJ1-1 | many | TRBD1 | TRBV6-1 | TGTGCCAGCAGACGCCTGACAGGGACTATGAACACTGAAGCTTTCTTT | CASRRLTGTMNTEAFF
TRBJ1-5 | . | . | TRBV19 | TGTGCCAGTAAAGCAAGGGGCGGTCAGCCCCAGCATTTT | CASKARGGQPQHF
TRBJ1-1 | few | TRBD1 | TRBV5-1 | TGCGCCAGCAGCTTAGACAGGGGGAACCTAATGAACACTGAAGCTTTCTTT | CASSLDRGNLMNTEAFF
TRBJ1-1 | . | . | TRBV5-1 | TGCGCCAGCAGCTTGGAAGGGACTTCGAACACTGAAGCTTTCTTT | CASSLEGTSNTEAFF
TRBJ2-7 | . | TRBD1 | TRBV30 | TGTGCCTGGGACAGGGGGATCTACGAGCAGTACTTC | CAWDRGIYEQYF
TRBJ2-2 | . | . | TRBV7-6 | TGTGCCAGCAGCCGGGGACATCGGAGCACCGGGGAGCTGTTTTTT | CASSRGHRSTGELFF
TRBJ1-4 | few | . | TRBV5-1 | TGCGCCAGCAGCCCAGGACGAGGGGGACCTAATGAAAAACTGTTTTTT | CASSPGRGGPNEKLFF
TRBJ1-1 | . | . | TRBV19 | TGTGCCAGTAGTATAGCTTATCAGGGCCGGGCTGAAGCTTTCTTT | CASSIAYQGRAEAFF
TRBJ1-5 | . | . | TRBV6-1 | TGTGCCAGCTCTGGAAAAGGGAATCAGCCCCAGCATTTT | CASSGKGNQPQHF
TRBJ1-1 | . | . | TRBV12-3/TRBV12-4 | TGTGCCAGCACCTTGGGCCCCCAGGTAGAAGCTTTCTTT | CASTLGPQVEAFF
TRBJ1-1 | . | . | TRBV5-1 | TGCGCCAGCAGCTTGAGTAGGGGACCACGAACACTGAACACTGAAGCTTTCTTT | CASSLSRGPRTLNTEAFF
TRBJ2-1 | many | . | TRBV11-2 | TGTGCCAGCAGCTCGACTAGCTACAATGAGCAGTTCTTC | CASSSTSYNEQFF
TRBJ1-4 | . | . | TRBV12-3/TRBV12-4 | TGTGCCAGCAGTTTCATTGGGATCGGATTAGGAGAAAAACTGTTTTTT | CASSFIGIGLGEKLFF
TRBJ2-7 | many | TRBD1 | TRBV28 | TGTGCCAGCAGTTTATCCACTTGGACAGGTTCCCCCTACGAGCAGTACTTC | CASSLSTWTGSPYEQYF
TRBJ2-3 | . | . | TRBV19 | TGTGCCAGTAGTATGGGGAGCACAAGCACAGATACGCAGTATTTT | CASSMGSTSTDTQYF
TRBJ2-4 | many | . | TRBV7-8 | TGTGCCAGCAGCCGACGGACAGACGAGAAAAACATTCAGTACTTC | CASSRRTDEKNIQYF
TRBJ1-4 | few | TRBD1 | TRBV25-1 | TGTGCCAGCAGTGATCCGGGACAGGGCGTAACTAATGAAAAACTGTTTTTT | CASSDPGQGVTNEKLFF
TRBJ2-3 | . | . | TRBV28 | TGTGCCAGCAGTATAGCGGCCCCGGGGCCAGATACGCAGTATTTT | CASSIAAPGPDTQYF
TRBJ1-2 | . | TRBD1 | TRBV5-4 | TGTGCCAGCAGCATACAGGGGGCGCAGGATGGCTACACCTTC | CASSIQGAQDGYTF
TRBJ2-7 | many | . | TRBV7-2 | TGTGCCAGCAGCTTAGAGCCAATACTAAGCTCCGAGCAGTACTTC | CASSLEPILSSEQYF
TRBJ2-1 | . | . | TRBV5-6 | TGTGCCAGCAGCTGGGCGATAATTAATGAGCAGTTCTTC | CASSWAIINEQFF
TRBJ1-1 | . | TRBD1 | TRBV6-2/TRBV6-3 | TGTGCCAGCAGGGACGACAGGGAAAACACTGAAGCTTTCTTT | CASRDDRENTEAFF
TRBJ1-5 | few | . | TRBV6-5 | TGTGCCAGCAGTTACGATGACAGTCGCCCCCAGCATTTT | CASSYDDSRPQHF
TRBJ1-3 | . | . | TRBV19 | TGTGCCAGTAGTATAGCCGGCATCTCTGGAAACACCATATATTTT | CASSIAGISGNTIYF
TRBJ2-1 | . | . | TRBV4-1 | TGCGCCAGCAGCTCACCCGCGCGGGACCCCTACAATGAGCAGTTCTTC | CASSSPARDPYNEQFF